This T cell receptor beta chain was identified during a study of T cell responses to AZD1222 COVID-19 vaccine. Study results and limitations: Distributed over spike, vaccine-associated CD4 TCRs predominated at 160-218 and 743-854.

The repertoire was sequenced with immunoSEQ multiplex PCR; TCRdb's copy has only in-frame clones and lacks some. The sample lists about 84,000 clones, 87% occurring once. V was shortened by 0 bases and J by 0 bases, with 11 bases between the two germline ends. This CDR3 has 16 residues. Germline V gene lookup returns CDR1 LNHNV and CDR2 YYDKDF (reference sequence). In the case of this clone: Its target is not known.

The receptor was isolated from an adult in good health. The sample here was peripheral blood, taken on day 0 of AZD1222 vaccination. The chain employs TRBV15 and TRBJ1-1; D gene ambiguous. CDR3 amino acids: CATSRDGYRLNTEAFF. CDR3 nucleotides: TGTGCCACCAGCAGAGATGGATACAGATTGAACACTGAAGCTTTCTTT.